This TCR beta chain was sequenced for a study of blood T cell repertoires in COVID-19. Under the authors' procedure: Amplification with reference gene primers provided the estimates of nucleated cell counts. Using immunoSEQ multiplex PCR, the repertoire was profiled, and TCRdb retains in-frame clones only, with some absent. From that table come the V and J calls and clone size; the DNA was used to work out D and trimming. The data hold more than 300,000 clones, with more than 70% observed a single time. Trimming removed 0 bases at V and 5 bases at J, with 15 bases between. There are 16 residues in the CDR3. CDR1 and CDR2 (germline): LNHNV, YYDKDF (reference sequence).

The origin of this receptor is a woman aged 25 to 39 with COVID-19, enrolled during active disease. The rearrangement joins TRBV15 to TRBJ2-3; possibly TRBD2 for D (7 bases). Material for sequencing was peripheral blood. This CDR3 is CATSREGGAPGDTQYF. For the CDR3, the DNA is TGTGCCACCAGCAGAGAGGGGGGGGCGCCGGGAGATACGCAGTATTTT. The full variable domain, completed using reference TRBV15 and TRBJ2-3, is DAMVIQNPRYQVTQFGKPVTLSCSQTLNHNVMYWYQQKSSQAPKLLFHYYDKDFNNEADTPDNFQSRRPNTSFCFLDIRSPGLGDTAMYLCATSREGGAPGDTQYFGPGTRLTVL.